The clone carrying this TCR beta chain was seen more than once but under ten times. Its antigen is not identified. TCRB transcripts that were expressed got sequenced, as all of the isolated RNA had been reverse transcribed. Using immunoSEQ multiplex PCR, the repertoire was profiled, and TCRdb retains in-frame clones only, with some absent. In the table there are about 390,000 clones, 8.5% to 10% of which are singletons. The sample comes from a study of beta chain features in type 1 diabetes. Study outcomes and limitations: Across all four CD4+ subsets, people with type 1 diabetes showed modestly shorter TCRB CDR3s.

Trimming cost V 6 bases and J 2 bases, with 17 bases left between them. Germline V lookup: CDR1 SGHTA, CDR2 FQGNSA. The CDR3 consists of 15 residues. The clonotype comes from a man younger than 40 with type 1 diabetes. This chain uses TRBV7-2 with TRBJ2-7; either TRBD1 or TRBD2 may fit D (5 bases each). Sequenced input: central memory CD4+ T cells from blood. The CDR3 reads CASSLHGTATYEQYF. CDR3 DNA: TGTGCCAGCAGTCTCCACGGGACGGCAACCTACGAGCAGTACTTC. The entire variable domain, with the rest obtained from reference TRBV7-2 and TRBJ2-7, is as follows: GAGVSQSPSNKVTEKGKDVELRCDPISGHTALYWYRQSLGQGLEFLIYFQGNSAPDKSGLPSDRFSAERTGGSVSTLTIQRTQQEDSAVYLCASSLHGTATYEQYFGPGTRLTVT.